These T cell receptor beta chains were read from a single sample in a study of T cell responses to AZD1222 COVID-19 vaccine. Sequencing used immunoSEQ multiplex PCR; TCRdb keeps in-frame clones, though not all of them. The sample has about 120,000 clones, roughly 88% seen once. This sample comprised peripheral blood, obtained on day 0 of AZD1222 vaccination. These receptors all come from an adult in good health. Both conserved end residues are part of each CDR3.

v_gene	j_gene	CDR3aa
TRBV30	TRBJ1-3	CAWEGRNSGNTIYF
TRBV9	TRBJ1-1	CASSVGRTDWGTEAFF
TRBV27	TRBJ2-3	CASSLGQEADTQYF
TRBV15	TRBJ1-1	CATSVARQAEAFF
TRBV3-1/TRBV3-2	TRBJ1-4	CASSYLQGGEKLFF
TRBV4-1	TRBJ1-3	CASSQDNSGNTIYF
TRBV4-3	TRBJ2-7	CASSQDPSSYEQYF
TRBV28	TRBJ2-6	CASSYSGANVLTF
TRBV13	TRBJ2-6	CASSSLRGTTVIGANVLTF
TRBV24-1	TRBJ2-7	CATSAPDRDYEQYF
TRBV5-1	TRBJ1-6	CASSSGQDSYNSPLHF
TRBV11-2	TRBJ2-2	CASSIDRGRYTGELFF
TRBV6-5	TRBJ1-4	CAIGPGMREKLFF
TRBV30	TRBJ1-1	CAWKTGRAFF